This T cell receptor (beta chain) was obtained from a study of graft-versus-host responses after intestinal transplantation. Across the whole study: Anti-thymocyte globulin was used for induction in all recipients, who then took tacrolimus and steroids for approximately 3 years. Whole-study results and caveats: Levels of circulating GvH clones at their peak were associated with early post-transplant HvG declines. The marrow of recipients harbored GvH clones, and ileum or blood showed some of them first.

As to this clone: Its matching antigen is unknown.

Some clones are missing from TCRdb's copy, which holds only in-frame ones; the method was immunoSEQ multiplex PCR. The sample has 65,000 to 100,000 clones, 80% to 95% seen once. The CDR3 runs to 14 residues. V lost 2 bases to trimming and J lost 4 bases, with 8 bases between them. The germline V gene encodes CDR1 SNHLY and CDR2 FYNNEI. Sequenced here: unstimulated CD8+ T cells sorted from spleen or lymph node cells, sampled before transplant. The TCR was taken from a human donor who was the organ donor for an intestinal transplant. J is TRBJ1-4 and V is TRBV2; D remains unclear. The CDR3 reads CASSEWAVNEKLFF. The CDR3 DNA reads TGTGCCAGCAGTGAATGGGCAGTTAATGAAAAACTGTTTTTT. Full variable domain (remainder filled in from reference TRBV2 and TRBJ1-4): EPEVTQTPSHQVTQMGQEVILRCVPISNHLYFYWYRQILGQKVEFLVSFYNNEISEKSEIFDDQFSVERPDGSNFTLKIRSTKLEDSAMYFCASSEWAVNEKLFFGSGTQLSVL.